This note documents a single T cell receptor (beta chain) sequence. The antigen it binds to is not known. The input lacks base qualities; no much larger clone sits a single base away. The V and J ends are trimmed by 3 bases and 6 bases, leaving 18 bases between them. From the cysteine up to the phenylalanine, the CDR3 has a length of 15 residues. Only CDR3 DNA remains: 45 bases, in frame from the first base. Based on the germline V gene, the CDR1 and CDR2 sequences are SGHAT and FQNNGV. Participants in the prospective study were enrolled through a virtual design, were aged roughly 18 to 100 years, and lived in under 25 United States geographic areas. Cohort assignment in the prospective study relied on participant-reported clinical history from a screening survey and a study questionnaire. For ImmuneRACE Cohort 3, a participant was defined as recovered based on two consecutive negative NP/OP PCR tests, clearance by a healthcare professional, or resolution of symptoms. In the prospective study, whole blood, serum and a nasopharyngeal or oropharyngeal swab were collected from each participant by mobile phlebotomists. Additional blood draws and questionnaires over an approximately 2-month period could optionally be provided by prospective study participants. Before DNA extraction, prospective study blood samples were shipped either frozen or at room temperature.

The sample is drawn from a study of blood T cell repertoires in COVID-19 (dated by TCRdb to 2020 to 2022). Broadly, across the study: Samples covering the acute and convalescent phases of COVID-19 were provided by collaborators in the United States, Italy and Spain. Sample metadata almost always included a de-identified subject ID, COVID-19 status, age in years and sex. The repertoires were released in a freely available public database meant as a resource for research on the immune response to SARS-CoV-2. The material from the prospective study consisted of cDNA or gDNA derived from T cells, B-cell-depleted T cells, or PBMCs. Subjects who had been exposed to COVID-19, were actively infected with it, or had recovered from it provided the deeply sampled blood TCRbeta repertoires that made up the dataset. Where available, HLA class I and class II types were taken from metadata supplied by the sample provider and were not determined by assay-based typing. The samples were drawn from two sources: the first 160 participants of the ongoing ImmuneRACE study, and 950 to 1,500 subjects contributed by 6 global collaborators. Findings and caveats that apply to the study as a whole: Clinical and demographic metadata were provided uncurated, with the amount varying by source and participant.

The immunoSEQ Assay, a bias-controlled multiplex PCR, was used to amplify TCRbeta CDR3 regions from genomic DNA. On the authors' methods: The number of nucleated cells in each sample was estimated from the amplification of reference gene primers within the assay. To quantify the absolute abundance of each unique TCRbeta CDR3 rearrangement, sequence reads were collapsed and filtered. For each sample, productive Simpson clonality was calculated as the square root of Simpson's diversity index across productive rearrangements. TCRdb mirrors the immuneACCESS table, restricted to in-frame sequences. Some clones are absent from its copies; in checked studies, under half trace to an unresolved V gene, and the reason for the others is unknown. The DNA was the basis for D and trimming; V, J and clone size are from that table. A total of some 400,000 clones appear in this sample, 89% of them only once. 1.5% to 2% of the sample is held by the ten biggest clonotypes.

Sequencing was done on a sample of PBMCs or T cells enriched from blood (not recorded which). This receptor was identified in a woman under 40 who had recovered from COVID-19. The chain is assembled from TRBV11-2 and TRBJ2-7; no D segment can be confidently identified. The base sequence is TGTGCCAGCAGCTTCCCGCCGGTCAGGCCGTCCGAGCAGTACTTC. Translated, it reads CASSFPPVRPSEQYF.